The rows below give T cell receptor beta chains drawn from one sample of a study of immune evolution from preneoplasia to lung adenocarcinoma. The table came from immunoSEQ multiplex PCR; TCRdb's copy has only in-frame clones and leaves some out. The sample yields about 8,400 clones, 80% to 85% seen once. Input material: FFPE invasive lung adenocarcinoma tissue. These receptors came from a person aged 45-60 years with lung adenocarcinoma. Each CDR3 is given with its conserved first and last residue. Fields, in order: clone size, J gene, V gene, D gene, CDR3 DNA, CDR3 protein. A D gene is named only where the DNA matches it firmly. The size of a clone is reported for some rows only, either as once, few or many, or as a class for expanded clones.

-	TRBJ2-1	TRBV7-9	TRBD1	TGTGCCAGCAGCCGTAATGACAGGGGCAATGAGCAGTTCTTC	CASSRNDRGNEQFF
-	TRBJ2-5	TRBV6-5	TRBD2	TGTGCCAGCAGCTCCACCCGGGGGGTAGAGACCCAGTACTTC	CASSSTRGVETQYF
-	TRBJ2-2	TRBV9	TRBD2	TGTGCCAGCAGCGGGACTAGCGGGGGAGCTACCGGGGAGCTGTTTTTT	CASSGTSGGATGELFF
-	TRBJ2-3	TRBV19	TRBD2	TGTGCCAGTAGTTCCCAGACTAGCGGGGGAACAGATACGCAGTATTTT	CASSSQTSGGTDTQYF
few	TRBJ2-5	TRBV27	-	TGTGCCAGCAGTTCGGGTTGGGAGACCCAGTACTTC	CASSSGWETQYF
-	TRBJ1-1	TRBV6-1	-	TGTGCCAGCAGTGTTACAATCACCAACACTGAAGCTTTCTTT	CASSVTITNTEAFF
-	TRBJ1-4	TRBV7-8	-	TGTGCCAGCAGCTTAACGCTCAGAACTAATGAAAAACTGTTTTTT	CASSLTLRTNEKLFF
-	TRBJ2-7	TRBV10-3	-	TGTGCCATCAGTGAGTCGACGCAAGCCTACGAGCAGTACTTC	CAISESTQAYEQYF
once	TRBJ2-2	TRBV30	TRBD1	TGTGCCTGGGTCCCGGGACAGGCCGCGAACACCGGGGAGCTGTTTTTT	CAWVPGQAANTGELFF
once	TRBJ2-5	TRBV5-1	-	TGCGCCAGCAGCAGGGCACAAACGCAAGAGACCCAGTACTTC	CASSRAQTQETQYF
-	TRBJ1-1	TRBV10-3	-	TGTGCCATCAGTGATAGGAGGGCTGCGGACACTGAAGCTTTCTTT	CAISDRRAADTEAFF
once	TRBJ1-1	TRBV5-4	-	TGTGCCAGCAGCCTGCCCTCGACTGAAGCTTTCTTT	CASSLPSTEAFF
-	TRBJ2-5	TRBV4-2	-	TGTGCCAGCAGCCAAGGACCCCAGGCGCTCCTCCAAGAGACCCAGTACTTC	CASSQGPQALLQETQYF
-	TRBJ1-6	TRBV7-3	-	TGTGCCAGCAGCCCAGCCCGAGGACACGTCAATAATTCACCCCTCCACTTT	CASSPARGHVNNSPLHF
-	TRBJ2-3	TRBV2	-	TGTGCCAGCACCTCTTGGGGAGATACGCAGTATTTT	CASTSWGDTQYF
once	TRBJ1-5	TRBV27	TRBD1	TGTGCCAGCAGCGCACTAACAGGGGGCGGTCAGCCCCAGCATTTT	CASSALTGGGQPQHF
-	TRBJ1-5	TRBV19	-	TGTGCCAGTACAGGAGGGGAGGGGCTTAGCAATCAGCCCCAGCATTTT	CASTGGEGLSNQPQHF
-	TRBJ1-4	TRBV6-1	-	TGTGCCAGCGCTGCCGGGGCCTTTAATGAAAAACTGTTTTTT	CASAAGAFNEKLFF
-	TRBJ2-3	TRBV6-1	TRBD2	TGTGCCAGCACAGTTCGCGGGGGGGCGGCAGATACGCAGTATTTT	CASTVRGGAADTQYF
-	TRBJ2-1	TRBV4-1	-	TGCGCCAGCAGCCAAGAACAAGCTTACTCCTACAATGAGCAGTTCTTC	CASSQEQAYSYNEQFF